The next 27 T cell receptor beta chains were all read from a single sample in a study of blood T cell repertoires in COVID-19. The protocol was immunoSEQ multiplex PCR, while the TCRdb copy is restricted to in-frame clones and leaves out a portion. The sample records around 95,000 clones, almost 90% being singletons. The sequenced sample consisted of peripheral blood. The receptors were gathered from a human donor in a cohort sampled during active COVID-19.

This chain links TRBV18 with TRBJ1-2, with TRBD1 matching 10 bases. CDR3 length equals 15 residues. The trim removed 3 bases at V and 2 bases at J, leaving 3 bases unmatched. Germline V gene sequence: CDR1 KGHSH, CDR2 LQKENI. The CDR3 nucleotides are TGTGCCAGCTCACCCCCGGGACAGGGGAACTATGGCTACACCTTC. It translates to CASSPPGQGNYGYTF.

V usage is TRBV27 and J usage is TRBJ2-5; 9 bases map to TRBD1. V lost 4 bases and J lost 5; bases outside the gene matches: 5. The CDR3 totals 14 residues. The V gene's germline CDR1 is MNHEY and CDR2 SMNVEV (reference sequence). CDR3 nucleotides: TGTGCCAGCAGTTCACAGGGGGCCGGTGAGACCCAGTACTTC. The encoded protein is CASSSQGAGETQYF.

This chain joins TRBV27 and TRBJ2-3; no definite D call. Germline values: CDR1 MNHEY, CDR2 SMNVEV (reference sequence). The CDR3 consists of 13 residues. V was shortened by 5 bases and J by 1 base, with 7 bases between the two germline ends. The CDR3 coding sequence is TGTGCCAGCAGTAAAGCTGGCACAGATACGCAGTATTTT. The encoded protein is CASSKAGTDTQYF.

CDR3 nucleotide sequence: TGTGCCAGCAGCGGGGAGTATAGCAATCAGCCCCAGCATTTT. Encoded protein: CASSGEYSNQPQHF. The rearrangement links TRBV9 to TRBJ1-5; D is unresolved. There are 14 residues in the CDR3. Germline CDR1 is SGDLS and CDR2 is YYNGEE. Trimming took off 3 bases at V and 0 bases at J, with 7 bases between the two ends.

The genes are TRBV12-5 and TRBJ2-1; 10 positions agree with TRBD2. There are 20 residues in the CDR3. J lost 9 bases, V lost 0 bases, and 20 bases had no gene match. CDR1 and CDR2 (germline): LGHNT, FRNRAP. The CDR3 reads CASGLVLSRTSGGVIVEQFF. Written as DNA, the CDR3 is TGTGCTAGTGGTTTGGTACTCTCTCGGACTAGCGGAGGGGTCATCGTTGAGCAGTTCTTC.

The genes are TRBV5-6 and TRBJ2-3; 7 bases are shared with TRBD1. J was trimmed by 2 bases and V by 2 bases; bases with no gene match: 5. CDR1 is SGHDT and CDR2 is YYEEEE in the germline V gene. The CDR3 consists of 15 residues. The CDR3 bases are TGTGCCAGCAGCTTTTACGACAGGGACACAGATACGCAGTATTTT. It translates to CASSFYDRDTDTQYF.

This clone has more than one count but fewer than ten. The genes are TRBV14 and TRBJ2-1; D unresolved. The germline V and J ends were trimmed by 0 bases and 6 bases, with 9 bases remaining between them. The CDR3 has 14 amino acids. Germline values: CDR1 SGHDN, CDR2 FVKESK. The CDR3 sequence is CASSQDASGNEQFF. CDR3 DNA sequence: TGTGCCAGCAGCCAAGATGCATCAGGCAATGAGCAGTTCTTC.

V usage is TRBV10-2 and J usage is TRBJ1-4, with a possible D match to TRBD1 (6 bases). V lost 7 bases and J 7 bases, leaving 22 bases between the germline ends. The germline V gene has CDR1 WSHSY and CDR2 SAAADI. This CDR3 is 16 amino acids long. The CDR3 spells CASKHPPGGGGEKLFF. CDR3 sequence (DNA): TGCGCCAGCAAACACCCCCCGGGGGGCGGCGGTGAAAAACTGTTTTTT.

J is TRBJ1-4 and V is TRBV28; possibly TRBD1 for D (5 bases). Germline V CDR1 and CDR2: MDHEN, SYDVKM. The CDR3 extends over 13 amino acids. Trimming removed 6 bases from V and 8 bases from J, with 13 bases in between. CDR3 loop: CASSGQLREKLFF. CDR3 nucleotide sequence: TGTGCCAGCAGCGGACAACTGAGGGAAAAACTGTTTTTT. The variable domain in full, completed from reference TRBV28 and TRBJ1-4, reads DVKVTQSSRYLVKRTGEKVFLECVQDMDHENMFWYRQDPGLGLRLIYFSYDVKMKEKGDIPEGYSVSREKKERFSLILESASTNQTSMYLCASSGQLREKLFFGSGTQLSVL.

This sequence joins TRBV6-1 and TRBJ1-2; 9 bases align to TRBD1. V shed 3 bases and J 4 bases; nucleotides not matched to a gene: 9. The CDR3 loop spans 16 amino acids. From germline, CDR1 is MNHNS and CDR2 SASEGT. The CDR3 region is CASSEITGGTSYGYTF. CDR3 in DNA: TGTGCCAGCAGTGAGATCACAGGGGGCACAAGCTATGGCTACACCTTC.

This clone has only a few counts. V usage is TRBV6-1 and J usage is TRBJ2-7, with a weak D call TRBD2 (6 bases). Germline V gene lookup returns CDR1 MNHNS and CDR2 SASEGT. V was trimmed by 0 bases and J by 3 bases, leaving 15 bases between them. The CDR3 is 16 amino acids. The CDR3 loop reads CASSEALRGSGYEQYF. In DNA, the CDR3 is TGTGCCAGCAGTGAAGCGCTTAGGGGTAGCGGCTACGAGCAGTACTTC.

With respect to this clone: The identical CDR3 is also encoded by other nucleotide sequences in the sample. V usage is TRBV15 and J usage is TRBJ2-7; 12 bases match TRBD2. The CDR3 extends over 15 amino acids. V shed 0 bases, J shed 4 bases, and the junction held 1 base outside the gene matches. Germline V lookup: CDR1 LNHNV, CDR2 YYDKDF (reference sequence). DNA of the CDR3: TGTGCCACCAGCAGAGAGACTAGCGGGAGTTACGAGCAGTACTTC. Protein product: CATSRETSGSYEQYF.

V is TRBV9 and J is TRBJ2-3, with TRBD2 identical over 11 bases. Losses at the gene ends were 3 bases for V and 2 bases for J; bases not matched to a gene: 8. This CDR3 has 17 amino acids. Germline V gene sequence: CDR1 SGDLS, CDR2 YYNGEE. CDR3: CASSAVGTSGYTDTQYF. In DNA, the CDR3 is TGTGCCAGCAGCGCAGTTGGGACTAGCGGATACACAGATACGCAGTATTTT. Using reference TRBV9 and TRBJ2-3 for the parts outside the CDR3, the full variable domain is DSGVTQTPKHLITATGQRVTLRCSPRSGDLSVYWYQQSLDQGLQFLIQYYNGEERAKGNILERFSAQQFPDLHSELNLSSLELGDSALYFCASSAVGTSGYTDTQYFGPGTRLTVL.

This sequence joins TRBV5-4 and TRBJ2-7, with D maybe TRBD1 (5 bases). This CDR3 region has 15 residues. V gave up 3 bases and J gave up 6 bases, with 19 bases separating them. Germline lookup yields CDR1 SGHNT and CDR2 YYREEE (reference sequence). The chain's CDR3 is CASSSGVLRGGEQYF. CDR3 DNA: TGTGCCAGCAGCTCGGGCGTCCTTAGGGGCGGCGAGCAGTACTTC.

This chain connects TRBV9 to TRBJ2-5; 7 bases agree with TRBD1. CDR1 SGDLS and CDR2 YYNGEE come from the germline V gene. The CDR3 runs to 14 residues. Trimming cost V 3 bases and J 4 bases; bases outside gene matches: 6. CDR3 DNA sequence: TGTGCCAGCAGCGCTAATACAGGGGCAGAGACCCAGTACTTC. It translates to CASSANTGAETQYF.

The V gene is TRBV6-5, the J gene TRBJ2-7, with a possible D match to TRBD1 (5 bases). The ends were cut back, 11 bases at V and 5 bases at J, with 16 bases in the middle. The length of the CDR3 is 12 residues. Germline-derived CDR1 and CDR2 are MNHEY and SVGAGI. CDR3 region: CAASVTAHEQYF. The CDR3 DNA reads as TGTGCCGCGTCGGTGACAGCACACGAGCAGTACTTC.

This chain joins TRBV28 and TRBJ2-7; 7 bases are shared with TRBD2. V lost 0 bases and J lost 0; bases outside the gene matches: 2. The CDR3 contains 15 residues. Germline-derived CDR1 and CDR2 are MDHEN and SYDVKM. CDR3 sequence reads: CASSLWSSGSYEQYF. DNA of the CDR3: TGTGCCAGCAGTTTATGGTCTAGCGGCTCCTACGAGCAGTACTTC.

DNA of the CDR3: TGTGCCAGCAGTGGCCGGGGGGCAGACGACAATCAGCCCCAGCATTTT. Translating gives CASSGRGADDNQPQHF. The chain combines TRBV28 with TRBJ1-5, with D perhaps TRBD1 (6 bases). V was pared by 5 bases and J by 3 bases, with 17 bases between. The germline gives CDR1 MDHEN, CDR2 SYDVKM. The CDR3 consists of 16 residues.

V is TRBV15 and J is TRBJ1-4; 9 nucleotides align to TRBD1. The CDR3 length is 14 residues. CDR1 is LNHNV and CDR2 is YYDKDF in the germline V gene (reference sequence). The V and J ends lost 3 bases and 8 bases, in that order; junction bases with no gene match: 4. CDR3 coding DNA: TGTGCCACCAGCAGGACAGGGGGAGGAGAAAAACTGTTTTTT. This encodes CATSRTGGGEKLFF.

The chain employs TRBV11-2 and TRBJ2-7; perhaps TRBD2 as D (5 bases). The CDR3 has 13 amino acids. The ends were cut back, 0 bases at V and 4 bases at J, with 7 bases in the middle. Germline values: CDR1 SGHAT, CDR2 FQNNGV. The CDR3 DNA follows: TGTGCCAGCAGCTTAGATAGGGAGTACGAGCAGTACTTC. It encodes CASSLDREYEQYF.

This clone was seen a handful of times. The gene calls are TRBV10-3 and TRBJ2-1; 9 positions agree with TRBD1. The length of the CDR3 is 16 residues. With 0 bases clipped from V and 7 bases from J, the junction kept 7 bases outside the gene matches. CDR1 is ENHRY, CDR2 SYGVKD, per germline. CDR3 sequence: CAISESTRTGVNEQFF. The CDR3 DNA reads TGTGCCATCAGTGAGTCGACCAGGACAGGGGTGAATGAGCAGTTCTTC.

This chain uses TRBV6-5 with TRBJ1-6, with TRBD1 identical over 7 bases. The length of the CDR3 is 14 residues. The V segment lost 8 bases and the J segment 4 bases; nucleotides outside the gene matches: 5. Germline CDR1 is MNHEY and CDR2 is SVGAGI. The CDR3 region has the DNA TGTGCCAGCTCCACAGGGGCTTATAATTCACCCCTCCACTTT. Amino acids: CASSTGAYNSPLHF.

The chain has TRBV7-3 and TRBJ2-3; a possible D gene is TRBD2 (6 bases). This CDR3 contains 18 residues. Germline CDR1 and CDR2: SGHTA and FQGTGA. V lost 4 bases and J lost 7, with 27 bases in between. For the CDR3, the DNA is TGTGCCAGCAGCTCTATCCCCTCCCTCTCGGGAGATTCTAATACGCAGTATTTT. It specifies CASSSIPSLSGDSNTQYF.

The chain joins TRBV24-1 to TRBJ1-1, with 8 bases aligning to TRBD1. V dropped 3 bases and J dropped 4; count of bases not matched to a gene: 9. The CDR3 totals 16 residues. Germline loops: CDR1 KGHDR, CDR2 SFDVKD. The CDR3 DNA reads as TGTGCCACCAGTGATAGCCAACAGGGGGGAGTCACTGAAGCTTTCTTT. This encodes CATSDSQQGGVTEAFF.

The genes are TRBV5-1 and TRBJ1-3; D unresolved. V shed 0 bases and J shed 0 bases, with 7 bases lying between them. The CDR3 is 15 residues long. Germline CDR1 and CDR2: SGHRS and YFSETQ. The CDR3 DNA is TGCGCCAGCAGCTTGGGACATAGCTCTGGAAACACCATATATTTT. The encoded protein is CASSLGHSSGNTIYF.

CDR3 nucleotide sequence: TGTGCCAGCTCCCAGGGCGGCAGGGCCACTGAAGCTTTCTTT. Encoded protein: CASSQGGRATEAFF. The chain joins TRBV18 to TRBJ1-1; tentative D call: TRBD1 (5 bases). The CDR3 totals 14 residues. V dropped 6 bases and J dropped 4 bases, with 15 bases sitting between them. Germline V gene sequence: CDR1 KGHSH, CDR2 LQKENI.

This rearrangement joins TRBV5-1 to TRBJ1-4; TRBD1 matches at 7 bases. The junction had 8 bases not matched to a gene; V was cut back by 4 bases and J by 2 bases. Germline loops: CDR1 SGHRS, CDR2 YFSETQ. This CDR3 is built from 16 residues. The CDR3 is CASSRDSPSTNEKLFF. CDR3 DNA: TGCGCCAGCAGCCGGGACAGCCCCAGTACTAATGAAAAACTGTTTTTT.